These T cell receptor beta chains were read from a single sample in a study of human T cells and chemical hapten exposure. TCRdb re-called the RACE reads through MiXCR, storing one row per CDR3 protein. Of more than 250,000 distinct CDR3 sequences listed, 8.6% are singletons. Sequenced here: whole blood, sampled in connection with sensitization to the hapten diphenylcyclopropenone (DPC). The receptors derive from a woman aged 40 to 55 with alopecia areata. Some clones in this sample may be carry-over from other donors' samples. The CDR3 runs from the conserved cysteine through the conserved F or W. The D gene is left open where the match is weak. Clone size, where shown, is once, few, many, or a class for clones that have expanded.

d_call: -; clone_size: few; v_call: TRBV7-2; j_call: TRBJ2-7; cdr3_nt: TGTGCCAGCAGCTTAGCCGGCGCAAGCTCCTACGAGCAGTACTTC; cdr3_aa: CASSLAGASSYEQYF
d_call: -; clone_size: many; v_call: TRBV29-1; j_call: TRBJ2-3; cdr3_nt: TGCAGCGTTGAAGGGGGCACAGATACGCAGTATTTT; cdr3_aa: CSVEGGTDTQYF
d_call: -; clone_size: few; v_call: TRBV5-6; j_call: TRBJ1-2; cdr3_nt: TGTGCCAGCAGCTTGGAAACAGGGATAACCTATGGCTACACCTTC; cdr3_aa: CASSLETGITYGYTF
d_call: TRBD2; clone_size: few; v_call: TRBV2; j_call: TRBJ2-1; cdr3_nt: TGTGCCAGCAGTGAACTAGCGGGAGCCGATGAGCAGTTCTTC; cdr3_aa: CASSELAGADEQFF
d_call: -; clone_size: -; v_call: TRBV5-4; j_call: TRBJ2-5; cdr3_nt: TGTGCCAGCAGCTTGCGACAGGGACTTGAGACCCAGTACTTC; cdr3_aa: CASSLRQGLETQYF
d_call: TRBD2; clone_size: -; v_call: TRBV12-3/TRBV12-4; j_call: TRBJ2-7; cdr3_nt: TGTGCCAGCAGTATGACTAGCGGGAGAACGACGTGGGAGCAGTACTTC; cdr3_aa: CASSMTSGRTTWEQYF
d_call: TRBD2; clone_size: few; v_call: TRBV5-1; j_call: TRBJ2-3; cdr3_nt: TGCGCCAGCAGCTCCCCGATGTCAGCGGGAGGCACAGATACGCAGTATTTT; cdr3_aa: CASSSPMSAGGTDTQYF
d_call: -; clone_size: few; v_call: TRBV28; j_call: TRBJ2-1; cdr3_nt: TGTGCCAGCAGTTCGGGACTTTTCCTAAGCTCCTACAATGAGCAGTTCTTC; cdr3_aa: CASSSGLFLSSYNEQFF
d_call: -; clone_size: -; v_call: TRBV5-5; j_call: TRBJ1-6; cdr3_nt: TGTGCCAGCAGGGGGGACATTAATTCACCCCTCCACTTT; cdr3_aa: CASRGDINSPLHF
d_call: TRBD2; clone_size: -; v_call: TRBV12-3/TRBV12-4; j_call: TRBJ2-7; cdr3_nt: TGTGCCAGCACCCAGGGACTAGCGGTTTCCTACGAGCAGTACTTC; cdr3_aa: CASTQGLAVSYEQYF
d_call: -; clone_size: -; v_call: TRBV29-1; j_call: TRBJ2-3; cdr3_nt: TGCAGCGTAGGAATTACTAGCACAGATACGCAGTATTTT; cdr3_aa: CSVGITSTDTQYF
d_call: TRBD1; clone_size: many; v_call: TRBV28; j_call: TRBJ2-7; cdr3_nt: TGTGCCAGCAGTACGGACAGGGAAGGGTCCTACGAGCAGTACTTC; cdr3_aa: CASSTDREGSYEQYF
d_call: TRBD1; clone_size: many; v_call: TRBV27; j_call: TRBJ1-5; cdr3_nt: TGTGCCAGCAGTTCGGACAGGGGCGGTCAGCCCCAGCATTTT; cdr3_aa: CASSSDRGGQPQHF
d_call: TRBD1; clone_size: few; v_call: TRBV5-4; j_call: TRBJ2-7; cdr3_nt: TGTGCCAGCAGCTCTGGGACAGATTACTCCTACGAGCAGTACTTC; cdr3_aa: CASSSGTDYSYEQYF
d_call: -; clone_size: few; v_call: TRBV6-2/TRBV6-3; j_call: TRBJ2-1; cdr3_nt: TGTGCCAGCAGTTGGACCAATGAGCAGTTCTTC; cdr3_aa: CASSWTNEQFF
d_call: TRBD2; clone_size: -; v_call: TRBV14; j_call: TRBJ2-7; cdr3_nt: TGTGCCAGCAGCCAAACTAGCGGGGGGTCTTACGAGCAGTACTTC; cdr3_aa: CASSQTSGGSYEQYF
d_call: -; clone_size: few; v_call: TRBV20-1; j_call: TRBJ2-3; cdr3_nt: TGCAGTGCTAATAGTCAGGCAGATACGCAGTATTTT; cdr3_aa: CSANSQADTQYF
d_call: -; clone_size: -; v_call: TRBV20-1; j_call: TRBJ1-3; cdr3_nt: TGCAGTGCTAGCGAAGGACGTAGCTCTGGAAACACCATATATTTT; cdr3_aa: CSASEGRSSGNTIYF
d_call: TRBD2; clone_size: few; v_call: TRBV6-5; j_call: TRBJ2-7; cdr3_nt: TGTGCCAGCAGGGCGACTAGCGGGAAAGAGAATGAGCAGTACTTC; cdr3_aa: CASRATSGKENEQYF
d_call: -; clone_size: -; v_call: TRBV5-1; j_call: TRBJ2-3; cdr3_nt: TGCGCCAGCAGCCGCGGAGGGTGGAGTGGAGCAGATACGCAGTATTTT; cdr3_aa: CASSRGGWSGADTQYF
d_call: -; clone_size: few; v_call: TRBV27; j_call: TRBJ1-1; cdr3_nt: TGTGCCAGCAGTTTTGGAATGGGGTTGACTGAAGCTTTCTTT; cdr3_aa: CASSFGMGLTEAFF
d_call: TRBD1; clone_size: -; v_call: TRBV20-1; j_call: TRBJ2-7; cdr3_nt: TGCAGTGCGAGGAGACAGGGATACTACGAGCAGTACTTC; cdr3_aa: CSARRQGYYEQYF
d_call: -; clone_size: -; v_call: TRBV28; j_call: TRBJ1-1; cdr3_nt: TGTGCCAGTCGACAAATTTACACTGAAGCTTTCTTT; cdr3_aa: CASRQIYTEAFF
d_call: -; clone_size: few; v_call: TRBV12-3/TRBV12-4; j_call: TRBJ1-2; cdr3_nt: TGTGCCAGCAGTTTAGTTGGAGACAGCTATGGCTACACCTTC; cdr3_aa: CASSLVGDSYGYTF
d_call: TRBD1; clone_size: few; v_call: TRBV9; j_call: TRBJ2-7; cdr3_nt: TGTGCCAGCAGCCCCCGAAGGACAGGGCGGGACGAGCAGTACTTC; cdr3_aa: CASSPRRTGRDEQYF
d_call: TRBD2; clone_size: few; v_call: TRBV9; j_call: TRBJ2-7; cdr3_nt: TGTGCCAGCAGAAGTCGGGACCTAAGCGGGAGGGCTAGCTCCTACGAGCAGTACTTC; cdr3_aa: CASRSRDLSGRASSYEQYF